The following is a T cell receptor (beta chain) sequence with its context. Its antigen target is currently unknown. Qualities for individual bases were not recorded, and no much larger clone is one base off. The identical CDR3 is also encoded by other nucleotide sequences in the sample. The donors were healthy, HIV-negative adults who had no recently reported acute infections or vaccinations. Every donor was a Caucasian adult living in Nashville, Tennessee, USA. Magnetic negative selection was used to enrich CD4+ T cells, after which naive cells were positively selected on CD45RA and the negative fraction became the memory subset. Blood was obtained by leukapheresis, after which PBMCs were separated by Ficoll-Histopaque density gradient centrifugation and cryopreserved in liquid nitrogen vapor phase. Analytical flow cytometry was used to check the purity and quantity of each magnetically sorted T cell population. Genomic DNA was isolated from each sorted fraction and quantified by UV absorbance on a Nanodrop 2000c.

The data are from a study of shared clonotypes between healthy human individuals (TCRdb year 2020). About the study as a whole: The cohort included three men and two women between 18 and 49 years of age. For each donor, CD4 naive and CD4 memory were each given three plates, CD8 naive was given two plates, and CD8 memory was given one plate. To estimate repertoire size and how much clonotypes are shared between individuals, the study performed deep sequencing of blood TCR repertoires from roughly five healthy adults. To increase sequencing depth and limit assay-specific biases, TCR repertoire library preparation and sequencing were carried out by different laboratories using diverse techniques. Each donor's leukapheresis produced roughly between about 0.8 and 8.9 billion PBMCs.

Results and caveats for the whole study, not just this receptor: Because the study included only a small number of donors, the genetic and exposure-history diversity represented was limited. Higher generation probabilities were observed for clonotypes shared by all four sorted-subset donors than for non-shared clonotypes. Sampling was restricted to blood, and TCR repertoires in tissue are likely to differ from TCR repertoires in blood. Pairwise subsampling indicated that sequencing depth was expected to affect the degree of clonotype sharing among donors. Naive subsets generally had larger estimated clonotype richness than memory subsets. When several donors were compared, the shared fraction of clonotypes was about 5% for naive CD4, around 4% for naive CD8, 2.3% for memory CD4, and under 0.5% for memory CD8. Even with the large sequencing depth, rarefaction of the sorted-subset datasets indicated that sequencing was incomplete.

Using the deep immunoSEQ assay, multiplex PCR amplified TCR CDR3 regions from genomic DNA. Extracted genomic DNA from each cell subset was distributed evenly across all wells of several immunoSEQ 96-well plates, and each plate was treated as a replicate. For sorted subsets, about 200 ng genomic DNA, equal to about 30,000 T cell genomes, was loaded into each replicate PCR. Purified libraries were quantified with a Qubit 3.0 fluorometer, sized on a Bioanalyzer 2100, and re-quantified with the KAPA Library Quantification kit. Every immunoSEQ 96-well plate was sequenced on a dedicated single-read 150-cycle Illumina NextSeq 550 flow cell. The original pipeline was this. Because only junctional sequences without quality scores were contained in the immunoSEQ output, filtering matching that applied to full-length reads could not be performed. Sequences were annotated with PyIR, a Python wrapper for IgBLAST v1.9, and V/J genes and CDR3 were assigned using IMGT germline references. Reads were filtered out if the reads had weak V/J assignments (E-value above 1e-6), no CDR3, stop codons, out-of-frame junctions, or ambiguous translated residues. V3J clonotypes were defined as sequences sharing the same inferred V gene, J gene, and CDR3 amino acid sequence. Percentage overlap between repertoires was computed as shared unique clonotypes divided by the size of the smaller repertoire. Richness of each repertoire was evaluated using RTK rarefaction, the Chao1 estimator, and Recon v2.1 estimates of unobserved clonotypes. For all TCRbeta clonotypes obtained by the gDNA method from a few donors, generation probabilities were computed with OLGA. Here the immuneACCESS table is served through TCRdb, limited to in-frame sequences with V and J called. Missing clones are a known gap in these copies; in checked studies unresolved V genes cover under half, and the rest lacks a known reason. The DNA gave D and trimming, while V, J and clone size come from that table. The sample table shows hundreds of thousands of clones, and approximately 95% are seen once. The biggest ten clones account for 0.05% to 0.07% of the sample.

The sequenced material came from naive CD4+ T cells sorted from blood. The cell subset or site label of this sample denotes: CD45RA+ positively selected. This TCR derives from a woman aged 25 to 39 in good health.

The nucleotides are TGTGCCAGCAGCTCGGGACCGTACGAGCAGTACTTC. Translation gives CASSSGPYEQYF. The chain employs TRBV28 and TRBJ2-7; the D gene is possibly TRBD1 or TRBD2, each agreeing over 5 bases. The V end loses 6 bases and the J end loses 4 bases, and a stretch of 10 bases separates them. CDR1 and CDR2 were assigned from the germline V gene as MDHEN and SYDVKM. The CDR3 runs 12 residues from the cysteine to the phenylalanine. Only the CDR3 region is kept as DNA, spanning 36 bases read in frame from base 1.